This is a list of T cell receptor beta chains from one sample in a study of regulatory T cells in long-lasting Graves disease. TCRdb re-analysed the multiplex PCR reads in MiXCR, keeping a single row per CDR3 protein. The repertoire holds approximately 350,000 distinct CDR3 sequences, with over 9.5% as singletons. This same sample was also taken into another study, of T cells in Graves' hyperthyroidism and ophthalmopathy.

The input for sequencing was peripheral blood mononuclear cells (PBMCs), taken at new diagnosis, from a patient treated with antithyroid drugs. These receptors were obtained from a woman aged 18-35 years with Graves disease. Each CDR3 is given with its conserved first and last residue. The size of a clone is reported for some rows only, either as once, few or many, or as a class for expanded clones.

>.|TRBV12-3/TRBV12-4|TRBJ2-2
CASSFSHPGELFF
>many|TRBV7-2|TRBJ2-7
CASSPLGRATYEQYF
>.|TRBV29-1|TRBJ2-2
CSGLRRGDTGELFF
>many|TRBV10-3|TRBJ2-1
CAISASGTGRDEQFF
>many|TRBV7-2|TRBJ2-3
CASSLRGYGAVDTQYF
>few|TRBV5-1|TRBJ2-3
CARDSLIGGTDTQYF
>many|TRBV28|TRBJ1-4
CASSFPPPWQGGRGEKLFF
>many|TRBV6-5|TRBJ1-2
CASSYLSQEDNNYGYTF
>many|TRBV7-2|TRBJ2-3
CASSLERGLGDTQYF
>many|TRBV20-1|TRBJ2-7
CSARDLGRGPSYEQYF
>many|TRBV30|TRBJ1-2
CAWSVLESSRYTF
>few|TRBV29-1|TRBJ2-1
CSVEGNGQGAGTSNRLLYNEQFF
>many|TRBV6-2/TRBV6-3|TRBJ2-2
CASRTLLQDRDGDTGELFF
>many|TRBV24-1|TRBJ2-2
CATSDLGRSRGTGELFF
>many|TRBV20-1|TRBJ1-4
CSARDLWPLGEKLFF
>many|TRBV7-9|TRBJ1-1
CASSPDLADEAFF
>many|TRBV10-3|TRBJ1-1
CAIRRAESNTEAFF
>few|TRBV27|TRBJ1-1
CASSSPGVAEAFF
>.|TRBV12-3/TRBV12-4|TRBJ2-3
CASSSRPFQAQYF
>.|TRBV30|TRBJ1-6
CAWSRGPLGNSPLHF
>many|TRBV5-5|TRBJ2-5
CASSPVTRQETQYF
>.|TRBV10-3|TRBJ1-1
CAIRRGATEAFF
>many|TRBV18|TRBJ2-1
CASSPLGRLNEQFF
>many|TRBV7-2|TRBJ2-1
CASSLALYNEQFF
>.|TRBV7-2|TRBJ1-3
CASSLNHRDSGNTIYF
>many|TRBV14|TRBJ2-1
CASSLLAGGPKDEQFF
>many|TRBV5-4|TRBJ2-1
CASSLLGEQFF
>.|TRBV14|TRBJ2-1
CASSQVWDSNEQFF
>many|TRBV11-2|TRBJ1-6
CASTKGVNSPLHF
>many|TRBV11-2|TRBJ2-5
CASSFISETQYF
>.|TRBV27|TRBJ1-5
CASSLSSGPRGPQHF
>many|TRBV4-1|TRBJ1-5
CASSPRQGGNQPQHF
>.|TRBV4-3|TRBJ2-1
CASSRNPGLAYNEQFF
>.|TRBV5-4|TRBJ2-5
CASSSSRARAEETQYF
>many|TRBV7-9|TRBJ1-6
CASSHTGDSPLHF
>many|TRBV5-8|TRBJ2-7
CASSPTYF
>few|TRBV6-5|TRBJ2-1
CASSYGSWTGNEQFF
>many|TRBV12-3/TRBV12-4|TRBJ2-1
CASRLAGAVVEFF